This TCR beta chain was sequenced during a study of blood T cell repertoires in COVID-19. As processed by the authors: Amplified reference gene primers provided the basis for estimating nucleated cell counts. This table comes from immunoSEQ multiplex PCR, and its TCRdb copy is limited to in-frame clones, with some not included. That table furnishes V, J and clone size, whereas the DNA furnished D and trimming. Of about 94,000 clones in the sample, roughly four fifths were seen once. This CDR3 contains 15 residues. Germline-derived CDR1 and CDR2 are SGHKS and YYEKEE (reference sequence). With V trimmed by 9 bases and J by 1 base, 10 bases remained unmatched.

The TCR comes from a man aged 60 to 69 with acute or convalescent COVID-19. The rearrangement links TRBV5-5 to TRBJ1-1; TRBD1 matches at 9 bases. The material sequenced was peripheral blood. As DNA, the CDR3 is TGTGCCACCAACCGGGACAGGGCTGAGAACACTGAAGCTTTCTTT. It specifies CATNRDRAENTEAFF.